This passage covers 17 T cell receptor beta chains from one sample sequenced in a study of blood T cell repertoires in COVID-19. The protocol was immunoSEQ multiplex PCR, while the TCRdb copy is restricted to in-frame clones and leaves out a portion. The repertoire holds 150,000 to 180,000 clones, with roughly nine tenths as singletons. Sequencing input: peripheral blood. The receptors derive from a man aged 50-59 years with acute or convalescent COVID-19.

The V call is TRBV30, the J call TRBJ1-2, with TRBD1 as a possible D gene (5 bases). V was clipped by 2 bases and J by 4 bases, with 11 bases between them. This CDR3 comprises 13 residues. CDR1 is GTSNPN, CDR2 SVGIG, per germline (reference sequence). This CDR3 reads CAWSPQGGYGYTF. The DNA of the CDR3 is TGTGCCTGGAGTCCTCAGGGCGGCTATGGCTACACCTTC.

The chain links TRBV20-1 to TRBJ1-1; 7 bases match TRBD1. The ends lost 3 bases at V and 12 bases at J; junction bases unmatched: 7. The CDR3 is 11 amino acids. Germline loops: CDR1 DFQATT, CDR2 SNEGSKA (reference sequence). The CDR3 DNA reads TGCAGTGCTAGCCAGGGGGTGATTTCTTTCTTT. This sequence encodes CSASQGVISFF.

V gene TRBV30 combines with J gene TRBJ2-7; unclear D gene. Between the trimmed V and J ends, which lost 3 bases and 4 bases, there was a span of 13 bases. Per the germline V gene, CDR1 is GTSNPN and CDR2 is SVGIG (reference sequence). The CDR3 is 13 residues long. The CDR3 here is CAWRVWATYEQYF. The DNA of the CDR3 is TGTGCCTGGAGGGTCTGGGCTACATACGAGCAGTACTTC.

The rearrangement uses TRBV13 and TRBJ2-7; 11 bases map to TRBD2. There are 17 residues in the CDR3. Germline trimming cut 2 bases from V and 2 bases from J; bases unmatched to any gene: 8. Germline lookup yields CDR1 PRHDT and CDR2 FYEKMQ (reference sequence). The chain's CDR3 is CASSLTTSGSRAYEQYF. The CDR3 DNA reads TGTGCCAGCAGCTTAACTACTAGCGGGAGTAGGGCCTACGAGCAGTACTTC.

This sequence joins TRBV6-5 and TRBJ2-5; no reliable D call. V lost 6 bases, J lost 0 bases, and 8 bases lay in between. The germline V gene has CDR1 MNHEY and CDR2 SVGAGI. This CDR3 has 13 amino acids. As DNA, the CDR3 is TGTGCCAGCAGCAACAGAAACCAAGAGACCCAGTACTTC. Translating it yields CASSNRNQETQYF.

The chain combines TRBV6-2 or TRBV6-3 with TRBJ2-7, with D possibly being TRBD2 (5 bases). The length of the CDR3 is 15 residues. The V gene lost 1 base and the J gene lost 7 bases, with 17 bases spanning the gap. Germline V gene data show CDR1 as MNHEY and CDR2 as SVGEGT. The CDR3 protein is CASSYLEATRREQYV. The CDR3, as DNA: TGTGCCAGCAGTTACTTGGAAGCTACACGGAGGGAGCAGTACGTC.

About this clone: Its ends do not fully match the called genes, so a read error is possible. This chain links TRBV7-2 with TRBJ2-4; weak D call: TRBD2 (5 bases). The CDR3 loop spans 15 amino acids. Germline assignment: CDR1 SGHTA and CDR2 FQGNSA. The CDR3 reads CASSLAESAGNIQYF. In DNA, the CDR3 is TGTGCCAGCAGCCTAGCCGAATCGGCGGGAAACATTCAGTACTTC.

J is TRBJ2-1 and V is TRBV9, with a possible D match to TRBD2 (6 bases). Trimming removed 3 bases at V and 4 bases at J, with 14 bases between. The germline V gene has CDR1 SGDLS and CDR2 YYNGEE. The CDR3 contains 15 residues. CDR3 DNA: TGTGCCAGCAGCGACCACAGCGGGCTTTACAATGAGCAGTTCTTC. Encoded protein: CASSDHSGLYNEQFF. Complete variable domain (other parts from reference TRBV9 and TRBJ2-1): DSGVTQTPKHLITATGQRVTLRCSPRSGDLSVYWYQQSLDQGLQFLIQYYNGEERAKGNILERFSAQQFPDLHSELNLSSLELGDSALYFCASSDHSGLYNEQFFGPGTRLTVL.

V usage is TRBV6-2 or TRBV6-3 and J usage is TRBJ1-5; possibly TRBD1 for D (5 bases). CDR1 and CDR2 (germline): MNHEY, SVGEGT. The V and J ends lost 2 bases and 7 bases respectively, with 15 bases between them. The CDR3 is 15 residues long. The CDR3 nucleotides read TGTGCCAGCAGTTACGCCCCAGGGATGGTCCAGCCCCAGCATTTT. Protein sequence: CASSYAPGMVQPQHF.

The chain combines TRBV28 with TRBJ2-7; the D gene is possibly TRBD1 (5 bases). The CDR3 contains 14 residues. CDR1 MDHEN and CDR2 SYDVKM come from the germline V gene. V shed 4 bases and J shed 6 bases, with 16 bases lying between them. The CDR3: CASSSATGFSEQYV. In DNA, the CDR3 is TGTGCCAGCAGTTCCGCAACAGGATTCTCCGAGCAGTACGTC.

V gene TRBV19 combines with J gene TRBJ2-7; perhaps TRBD2 as D (6 bases). This CDR3 spans 16 amino acids. V lost 6 bases and J lost 0, with 18 bases in between. The germline CDR1 and CDR2 sequences are LNHDA and SQIVND (reference sequence). Here the CDR3 reads CASRRVGGGTSYEQYF. In DNA, the CDR3 is TGTGCCAGTAGGCGAGTAGGCGGAGGGACCTCCTACGAGCAGTACTTC.

V is TRBV6-5 and J is TRBJ2-1, with a tentative D call TRBD1 (5 bases). CDR1 MNHEY and CDR2 SVGAGI come from the germline V gene. With 6 bases removed from V and 2 bases from J, the gap between germline ends came to 8 bases. The CDR3 is 13 amino acids. The CDR3 nucleotides read TGTGCCAGCAGCCAGGGCACCTACAATGAGCAGTTCTTC. Its translation is CASSQGTYNEQFF.

The chain links TRBV28 to TRBJ2-7; 9 bases fit TRBD1. The germline V gene encodes CDR1 MDHEN and CDR2 SYDVKM. The trim removed 2 bases at V and 7 bases at J, leaving 3 bases unmatched. This CDR3 has 13 amino acids. CDR3 sequence reads: CASSLGQGREQYV. The CDR3 DNA is TGTGCCAGCAGTTTAGGACAGGGGAGGGAGCAGTACGTC.

To note about this clone: This sample also contains other DNA sequences that code for the same CDR3. The rearrangement links TRBV6-5 to TRBJ1-5; no definite D call. Germline lookup yields CDR1 MNHEY and CDR2 SVGAGI. V was shortened by 5 bases and J by 0 bases, with 8 bases between the two germline ends. CDR3 length: 14 amino acids. CDR3 sequence reads: CASSRGVSNQPQHF. The CDR3 region has the DNA TGTGCCAGCAGTCGCGGGGTTAGCAATCAGCCCCAGCATTTT.

V gene TRBV7-6 combines with J gene TRBJ2-1, with no clear D. Deletions cut 1 base from V and 3 bases from J, with 10 bases between. This CDR3 has 15 amino acids. Germline-derived CDR1 and CDR2 are SGHVS and FNYEAQ. The CDR3 DNA sequence: TGTGCCAGCAGCTTAGGTATGCCAGACTACAATGAGCAGTTCTTC. Protein sequence: CASSLGMPDYNEQFF.

This clone was found a few times. The CDR3 bases are TGTGCCAGCAGTGCTTCCTCCACAGATACGCAGTATTTT. It codes for CASSASSTDTQYF. This chain links TRBV6-4 with TRBJ2-3; D ambiguous. Germline assignment: CDR1 MRHNA and CDR2 SNTAGT. This CDR3 has 13 residues. The V gene lost 4 bases and the J gene lost 2 bases, with 7 bases spanning the gap.

The gene calls are TRBV7-2 and TRBJ2-1; the D gene is possibly TRBD1 (5 bases). CDR3 length: 13 residues. V lost 2 bases and J lost 7, with 9 bases in between. CDR1 and CDR2 (germline): SGHTA, FQGNSA. This chain's CDR3 is CASSLRQTNEQFF. DNA of the CDR3: TGTGCCAGCAGCTTACGACAGACTAATGAGCAGTTCTTC.